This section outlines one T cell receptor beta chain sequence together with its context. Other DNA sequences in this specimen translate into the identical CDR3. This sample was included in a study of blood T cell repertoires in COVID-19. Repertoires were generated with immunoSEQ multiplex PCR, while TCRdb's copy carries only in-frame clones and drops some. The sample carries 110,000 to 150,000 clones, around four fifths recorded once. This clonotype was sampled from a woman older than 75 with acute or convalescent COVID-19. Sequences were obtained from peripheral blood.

CDR3 sequence: CASSPAGGSNQPQHF. CDR3 bases: TGTGCCAGCTCACCAGCGGGGGGGAGCAATCAGCCCCAGCATTTT. The genes are TRBV18 and TRBJ1-5; tentatively, D is TRBD1 (5 bases). The CDR3 spans 15 residues. The germline CDR1 and CDR2 sequences are KGHSH and LQKENI. Between the trimmed V and J ends, which lost 2 bases and 1 base, there was a span of 9 bases.